This record covers a single T cell receptor beta chain. Data came from immunoSEQ multiplex PCR; TCRdb stores just in-frame clones and leaves some out. The table includes 75,000 to 100,000 clones, less than 90% detected once. This sample was taken from a study of PD-L1 blockade in urothelial cancer. Study context: Between 0 and 3 chemotherapy regimens preceded treatment for each patient. Analysis of blood occurred 3 weeks (second dose) and 6 weeks after treatment start.

V gave up 5 bases and J gave up 4 bases; unmatched junction bases: 4. This CDR3 region has 13 residues. Germline CDR1 is SGHTS and CDR2 is YDEGEE. Time point defined: peripheral blood 6 weeks after treatment start. J is TRBJ2-5 and V is TRBV5-8, with TRBD1 identical over 8 bases. Source: PBMCs, taken around atezolizumab (anti-PD-L1) treatment. The clonotype was recovered from a man between 70 and 80 years old with urothelial cancer. This chain's CDR3 is CASRGQGLETQYF. For the CDR3, the DNA is TGTGCCAGCAGAGGACAGGGTTTAGAGACCCAGTACTTC.